The T cell receptor beta chain under discussion was sequenced for a study of shared clonotypes between healthy human individuals. Study context: With ages of 18 to 49, the donors were a couple of women and a few men. Per-donor plates numbered three CD4 naive, three CD4 memory, two CD8 naive and one CD8 memory. Overall study results and limits: An expected dependence of interdonor clonotype sharing on sequencing depth was noted.

TCRdb's copy holds only in-frame clones and misses some; the assay was immunoSEQ multiplex PCR. Among some 580,000 clones, about 98% were seen once, and the ten largest hold 0.3%. A note on this clone: What it recognizes is unknown.

Naive CD8 cells, CD45RO-negative and positively selected for CCR7, excluded terminally differentiated effector memory CD45RA+ cells. Looked up from germline, CDR1 is SGHVS and CDR2 is FNYEAQ. The germline V and J ends were trimmed by 1 base and 5 bases, with 6 bases remaining between them. This CDR3 contains 13 residues. The TCR sequence derives from a man aged 25-40 years in good health. This chain connects TRBV7-6 to TRBJ2-1; D remains ambiguous. What was sequenced was naive CD8+ T cells sorted from blood. CDR3: CASSLGHNNEQFF. Written as DNA, the CDR3 is TGTGCCAGCAGCTTAGGGCACAACAATGAGCAGTTCTTC.